What follows are 10 T cell receptor beta chains derived from one specimen sequenced in a study of early T cells in non-severe SARS-CoV-2 infection. TCRdb recomputed calls from the 5' RACE reads with MiXCR, one row per CDR3 protein. The sample yields around 67,000 distinct CDR3 sequences, around 11% seen once. Sequencing was performed on whole blood. The receptors here all came from an adult who was a healthcare worker with PCR-confirmed SARS-CoV-2 infection or an uninfected control (not recorded which).

In its sample, this clonotype was seen a few times. The chain links TRBV29-1 to TRBJ2-3; a possible D gene is TRBD2 (6 bases). CDR3 length: 9 amino acids. Germline V lookup: CDR1 SQVTM, CDR2 ANQGSEA. The CDR3 sequence: CGRGDTQYF. The CDR3 DNA is TGCGGACGGGGGGATACGCAGTATTTT.

The sample holds a few counts of this clonotype. The rearrangement links TRBV20-1 to TRBJ1-2; TRBD1 agrees at 12 bases. Trimming cost V 4 bases and J 1 base; bases outside gene matches: 10. Germline V gene lookup returns CDR1 DFQATT and CDR2 SNEGSKA (reference sequence). The CDR3 consists of 17 residues. The CDR3 DNA reads as TGCAGTGCTACCGGGACAGGGGGCTCCCCCCTTAACTATGGCTACACCTTC. Protein sequence: CSATGTGGSPLNYGYTF.

The rearrangement links TRBV6-2 or TRBV6-3 to TRBJ1-1; no clear D gene. The CDR3 has 12 amino acids. The V end was cut by 7 bases, the J end by 0 bases, with 6 bases between. Germline V gene sequence: CDR1 MNHEY, CDR2 SVGEGT. The CDR3 region has the DNA TGTGCCAGCACCACGGTGAACACTGAAGCTTTCTTT. Protein sequence: CASTTVNTEAFF.

This clonotype was counted between two and nine times. This chain links TRBV6-1 with TRBJ2-2; D is undetermined. V lost 7 bases and J lost 5, with 11 bases in between. CDR1 is MNHNS, CDR2 SASEGT, per germline. The CDR3 is made up of 13 amino acids. CDR3 nucleotides: TGTGCCAGCACTCGACTGATTACCGGGGAGCTGTTTTTT. Protein product: CASTRLITGELFF.

This clonotype was found many times. V is TRBV5-6 and J is TRBJ2-2, with 8 bases that match TRBD2. The ends lost 4 bases at V and 6 bases at J; junction bases unmatched: 11. The CDR3 has 16 residues. Germline loops: CDR1 SGHDT, CDR2 YYEEEE. The CDR3 spells CASSGSAGTSSGELFF. The CDR3 coding sequence is TGTGCCAGCAGCGGGTCCGCCGGGACTAGTTCCGGGGAGCTGTTTTTT.

At least ten counts were recorded for this clonotype. The chain uses TRBV5-1 and TRBJ2-3; perhaps D is TRBD1 or TRBD2 (5 bases each). CDR3 length equals 16 residues. Germline V gene lookup returns CDR1 SGHRS and CDR2 YFSETQ. V shed 4 bases and J shed 0 bases, with 15 bases lying between them. DNA for the CDR3: TGCGCCAGCAGCCCGATGGGGGTTCTTAGCACAGATACGCAGTATTTT. Residues: CASSPMGVLSTDTQYF.

In this sample, this clonotype turned up many times. V is TRBV6-6 and J is TRBJ2-3, with TRBD2 matching over 9 bases. V shed 8 bases and J 4 bases; nucleotides not matched to a gene: 13. The germline V gene has CDR1 MNHNY and CDR2 SVGAGI (reference sequence). This CDR3 spans 16 amino acids. The CDR3 spells CASGALGAGGADTQYF. Here the CDR3 DNA reads TGTGCCAGCGGGGCACTCGGAGCGGGAGGAGCAGATACGCAGTATTTT.

The chain uses TRBV6-5 and TRBJ1-5; TRBD1 agrees at 8 bases. The germline CDR1 and CDR2 sequences are MNHEY and SVGAGI. The CDR3 is 12 residues long. V was clipped by 6 bases and J by 6 bases; unmatched bases: 1. In DNA, the CDR3 is TGTGCCAGCAGGACAGGGGTTCAGCCCCAGCATTTT. Protein: CASRTGVQPQHF.

This chain connects TRBV5-1 to TRBJ2-1; TRBD2 matches 9 bases. Germline V gene lookup returns CDR1 SGHRS and CDR2 YFSETQ. CDR3 length: 17 amino acids. Trimming cost V 2 bases and J 9 bases; bases outside gene matches: 15. The CDR3 nucleotides read TGCGCCAGCAGCTTCGGATTTGGCGGGAGGGCCTCTGGTGAGCAGTTCTTC. Its protein product is CASSFGFGGRASGEQFF.

In this sample, this clonotype turned up a few times. V usage is TRBV12-3 or TRBV12-4 and J usage is TRBJ2-7; D possibly corresponds to TRBD1 (6 bases). Trimming pared 3 bases from V and 0 bases from J, leaving 9 bases between. The CDR3 consists of 14 residues. Here the CDR3 reads CASSLGTTSYEQYF. Written as DNA, the CDR3 is TGTGCCAGCAGTTTGGGGACAACCTCCTACGAGCAGTACTTC.